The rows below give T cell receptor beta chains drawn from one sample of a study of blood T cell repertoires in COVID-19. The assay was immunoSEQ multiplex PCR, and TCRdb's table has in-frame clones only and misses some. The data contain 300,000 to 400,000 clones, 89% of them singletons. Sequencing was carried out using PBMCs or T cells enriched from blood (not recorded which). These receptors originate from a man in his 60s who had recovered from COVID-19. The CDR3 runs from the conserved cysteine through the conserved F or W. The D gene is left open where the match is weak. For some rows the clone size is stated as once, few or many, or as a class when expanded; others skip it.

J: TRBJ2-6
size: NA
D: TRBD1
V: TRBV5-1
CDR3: CASSLVGTGSSGANVLTF
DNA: TGCGCCAGCAGCTTGGTTGGGACAGGCAGCTCTGGGGCCAACGTCCTGACTTTC

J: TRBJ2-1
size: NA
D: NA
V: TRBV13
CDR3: CASSSPLAVLNEQFF
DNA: TGTGCCAGCAGCTCGCCTTTAGCGGTCCTCAATGAGCAGTTCTTC

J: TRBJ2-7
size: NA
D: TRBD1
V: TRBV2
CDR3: CASSVGQGVTYEQYF
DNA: TGTGCCAGCAGTGTGGGACAGGGGGTGACCTACGAGCAGTACTTC

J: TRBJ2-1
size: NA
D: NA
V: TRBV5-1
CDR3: CASSPYGSSYNEQFF
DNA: TGCGCCAGCAGCCCCTACGGGAGCTCCTACAATGAGCAGTTCTTC

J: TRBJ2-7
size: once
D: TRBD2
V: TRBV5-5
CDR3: CASSLASGSFYEQYF
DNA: TGTGCCAGCAGCTTGGCTAGCGGGAGTTTCTACGAGCAGTACTTC

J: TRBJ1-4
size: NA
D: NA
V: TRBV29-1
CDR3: CSGQDSTNEKLFF
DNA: TGCAGCGGGCAGGATTCAACTAATGAAAAACTGTTTTTT

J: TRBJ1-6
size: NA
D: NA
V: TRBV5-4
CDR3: CASSSHPGAGYNSPLHF
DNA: TGTGCCAGCAGCTCCCACCCGGGCGCGGGGTATAATTCACCCCTCCACTTT

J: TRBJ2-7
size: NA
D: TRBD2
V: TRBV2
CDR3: CASSSGAYEQYF
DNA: TGTGCCAGCTCTAGCGGGGCCTACGAGCAGTACTTC

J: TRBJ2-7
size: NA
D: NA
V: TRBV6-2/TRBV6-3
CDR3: CASSHTGTYEQYF
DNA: TGTGCCAGCAGTCATACAGGGACCTACGAGCAGTACTTC

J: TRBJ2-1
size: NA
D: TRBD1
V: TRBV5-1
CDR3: CASSPGTGGIYNEQFF
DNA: TGCGCCAGCAGCCCGGGGACAGGGGGCATCTACAATGAGCAGTTCTTC

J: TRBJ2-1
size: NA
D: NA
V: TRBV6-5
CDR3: CASSYVEGNYNEQFF
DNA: TGTGCCAGCAGTTACGTTGAGGGCAACTACAATGAGCAGTTCTTC

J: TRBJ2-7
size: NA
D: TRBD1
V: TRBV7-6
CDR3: CASSLAGPGGYEQYF
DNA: TGTGCCAGCAGCTTAGCTGGTCCAGGGGGTTACGAGCAGTACTTC

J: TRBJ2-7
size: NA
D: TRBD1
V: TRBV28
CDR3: CASSSTGGTGIYEQYF
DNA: TGTGCCAGCAGTTCCACCGGGGGGACAGGGATCTACGAGCAGTACTTC

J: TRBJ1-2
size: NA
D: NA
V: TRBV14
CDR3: CASSQEVELAYGYTF
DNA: TGTGCCAGCAGCCAAGAGGTGGAGCTGGCCTATGGCTACACCTTC

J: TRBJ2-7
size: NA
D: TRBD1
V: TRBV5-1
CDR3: CASSFADRADYEQYF
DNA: TGCGCCAGCAGCTTCGCCGACAGGGCCGACTACGAGCAGTACTTC

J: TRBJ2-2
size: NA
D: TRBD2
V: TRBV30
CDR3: CAWGSLDWMSGRLYTGELFF
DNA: TGTGCCTGGGGCTCCCTTGACTGGATGAGCGGGAGACTGTACACCGGGGAGCTGTTTTTT

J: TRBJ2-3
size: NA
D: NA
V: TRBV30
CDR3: CAWRTRDWYTDTQYF
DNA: TGTGCCTGGAGGACCCGGGACTGGTACACAGATACGCAGTATTTT

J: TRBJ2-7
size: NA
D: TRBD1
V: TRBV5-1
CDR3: CASSSTGTGSYEQYF
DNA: TGCGCCAGCAGCTCTACCGGGACAGGGTCCTACGAGCAGTACTTC

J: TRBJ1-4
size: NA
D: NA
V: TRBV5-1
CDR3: CASSWGTRVMDEKLFF
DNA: TGCGCCAGCAGCTGGGGGACTCGGGTAATGGATGAAAAACTGTTTTTT

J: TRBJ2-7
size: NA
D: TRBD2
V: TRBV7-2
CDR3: CASSLSLAGGPLSYEQYF
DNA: TGTGCCAGCAGCTTATCACTAGCGGGAGGGCCGTTATCCTACGAGCAGTACTTC

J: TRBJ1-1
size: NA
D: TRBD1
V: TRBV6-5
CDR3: CASSYSRQGNTEAFF
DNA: TGTGCCAGCAGTTACTCGAGACAGGGAAACACTGAAGCTTTCTTT

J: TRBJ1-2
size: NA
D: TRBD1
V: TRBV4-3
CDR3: CASSQRDSNNYGYTF
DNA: TGCGCCAGCAGCCAGAGGGACAGCAATAACTATGGCTACACCTTC